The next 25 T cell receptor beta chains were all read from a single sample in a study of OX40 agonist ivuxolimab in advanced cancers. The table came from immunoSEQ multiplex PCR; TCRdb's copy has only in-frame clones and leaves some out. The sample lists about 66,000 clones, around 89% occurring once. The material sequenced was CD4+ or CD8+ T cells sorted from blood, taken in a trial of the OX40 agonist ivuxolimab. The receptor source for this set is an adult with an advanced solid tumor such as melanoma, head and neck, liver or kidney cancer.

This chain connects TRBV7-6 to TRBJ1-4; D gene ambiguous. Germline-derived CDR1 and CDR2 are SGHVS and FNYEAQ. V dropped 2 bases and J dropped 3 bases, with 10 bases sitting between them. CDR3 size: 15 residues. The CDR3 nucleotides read TGTGCCAGCAGCTTACCGGAGGACTCTAATGAAAAACTGTTTTTT. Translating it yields CASSLPEDSNEKLFF.

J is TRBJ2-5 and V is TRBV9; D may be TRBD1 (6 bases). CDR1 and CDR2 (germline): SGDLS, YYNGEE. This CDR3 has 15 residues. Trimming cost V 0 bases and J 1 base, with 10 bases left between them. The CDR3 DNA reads TGTGCCAGCAGCGTAGCTGGACAGAGCCAAGAGACCCAGTACTTC. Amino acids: CASSVAGQSQETQYF.

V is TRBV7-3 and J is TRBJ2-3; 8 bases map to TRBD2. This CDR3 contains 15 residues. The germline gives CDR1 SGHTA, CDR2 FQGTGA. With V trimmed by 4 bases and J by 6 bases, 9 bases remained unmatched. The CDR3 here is CASSYTGGRLDTQYF. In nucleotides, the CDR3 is TGTGCCAGCAGCTACACCGGCGGGAGGCTGGATACGCAGTATTTT.

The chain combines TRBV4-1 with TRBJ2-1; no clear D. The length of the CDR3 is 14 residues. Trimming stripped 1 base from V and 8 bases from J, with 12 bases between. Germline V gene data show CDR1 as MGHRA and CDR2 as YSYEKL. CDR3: CASSQAQGWYEQFF. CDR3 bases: TGCGCCAGCAGCCAAGCCCAAGGGTGGTATGAGCAGTTCTTC.

The CDR3 is CASSTRGAENNQPQHF. The CDR3 coding sequence is TGTGCCAGCAGCACGAGGGGGGCGGAGAACAATCAGCCCCAGCATTTT. The rearrangement links TRBV14 to TRBJ1-5, with TRBD1 as a possible D gene (6 bases). The CDR3 extends over 16 amino acids. The ends were cut back, 5 bases at V and 3 bases at J, with 17 bases in the middle. The germline CDR1 and CDR2 sequences are SGHDN and FVKESK. The entire variable domain, with the rest obtained from reference TRBV14 and TRBJ1-5, is as follows: EAGVTQFPSHSVIEKGQTVTLRCDPISGHDNLYWYRRVMGKEIKFLLHFVKESKQDESGMPNNRFLAERTGGTYSTLKVQPAELEDSGVYFCASSTRGAENNQPQHFGDGTRLSIL.

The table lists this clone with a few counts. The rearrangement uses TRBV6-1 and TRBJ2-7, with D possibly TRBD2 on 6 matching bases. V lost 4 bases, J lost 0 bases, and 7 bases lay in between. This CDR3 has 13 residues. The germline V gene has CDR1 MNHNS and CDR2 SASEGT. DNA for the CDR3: TGTGCCAGCAGTGGGCGGGGCTCCTACGAGCAGTACTTC. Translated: CASSGRGSYEQYF.

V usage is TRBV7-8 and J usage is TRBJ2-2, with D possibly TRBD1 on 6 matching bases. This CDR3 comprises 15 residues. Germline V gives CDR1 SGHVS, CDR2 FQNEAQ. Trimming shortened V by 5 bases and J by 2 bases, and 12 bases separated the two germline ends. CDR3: CASSRPGQNTGELFF. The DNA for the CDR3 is TGTGCCAGCAGCAGACCGGGACAAAACACCGGGGAGCTGTTTTTT.

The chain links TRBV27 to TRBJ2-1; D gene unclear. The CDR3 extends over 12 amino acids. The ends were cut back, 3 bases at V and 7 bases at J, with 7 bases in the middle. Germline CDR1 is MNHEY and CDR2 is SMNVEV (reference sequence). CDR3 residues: CASSFLRNEQFF. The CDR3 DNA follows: TGTGCCAGCAGTTTTTTGCGGAATGAGCAGTTCTTC.

The CDR3 is CASSQSPAGPINEQFF. The CDR3 DNA follows: TGCGCCAGCAGTCAATCCCCCGCGGGGCCAATCAATGAGCAGTTCTTC. The chain employs TRBV4-1 and TRBJ2-1, with D maybe TRBD2 (6 bases). The germline V gene encodes CDR1 MGHRA and CDR2 YSYEKL. V lost 6 bases, J lost 6 bases, and 21 bases lay in between. This CDR3 has 16 residues.

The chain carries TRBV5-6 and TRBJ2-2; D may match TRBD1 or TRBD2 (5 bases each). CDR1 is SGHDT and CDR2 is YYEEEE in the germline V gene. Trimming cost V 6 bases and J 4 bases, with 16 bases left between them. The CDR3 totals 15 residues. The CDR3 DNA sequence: TGTGCCAGCAAGGTGGGGGTAAGTGGCACCGGGGAGCTGTTTTTT. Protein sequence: CASKVGVSGTGELFF.

The CDR3 DNA reads TGTGCCAGCAGTTTCAACAGGGGTACTTACAATGAGCAGTTCTTC. It specifies CASSFNRGTYNEQFF. The genes are TRBV28 and TRBJ2-1; TRBD1 aligns across 7 bases. This CDR3 has 15 amino acids. Trimming removed 3 bases from V and 4 bases from J; junction bases left unmatched: 6. Germline loops: CDR1 MDHEN, CDR2 SYDVKM.

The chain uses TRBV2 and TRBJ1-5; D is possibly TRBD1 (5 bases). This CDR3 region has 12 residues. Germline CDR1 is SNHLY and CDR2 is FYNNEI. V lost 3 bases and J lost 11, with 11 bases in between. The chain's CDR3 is CASSDRDRAQHF. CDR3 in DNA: TGTGCCAGCAGTGACAGGGATCGGGCCCAGCATTTT. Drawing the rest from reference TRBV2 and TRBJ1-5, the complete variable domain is EPEVTQTPSHQVTQMGQEVILRCVPISNHLYFYWYRQILGQKVEFLVSFYNNEISEKSEIFDDQFSVERPDGSNFTLKIRSTKLEDSAMYFCASSDRDRAQHFGDGTRLSIL.

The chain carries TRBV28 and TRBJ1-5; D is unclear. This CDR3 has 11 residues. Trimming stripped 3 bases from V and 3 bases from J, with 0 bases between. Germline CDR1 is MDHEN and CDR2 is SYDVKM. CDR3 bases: TGTGCCAGCAGTTTCAATCAGCCCCAGCATTTT. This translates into CASSFNQPQHF.

The chain's CDR3 is CASSNQGQALNIQYF. As DNA, the CDR3 is TGTGCCAGCAGTAACCAGGGACAGGCACTGAACATTCAGTACTTC. The gene calls are TRBV6-1 and TRBJ2-4; 8 bases map to TRBD1. The CDR3 loop spans 15 amino acids. V lost 5 bases and J lost 7; bases outside the gene matches: 10. Germline V gives CDR1 MNHNS, CDR2 SASEGT.

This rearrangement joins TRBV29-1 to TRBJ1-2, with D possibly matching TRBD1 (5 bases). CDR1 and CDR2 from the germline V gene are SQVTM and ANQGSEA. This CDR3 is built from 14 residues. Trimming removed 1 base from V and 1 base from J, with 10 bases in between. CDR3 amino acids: CSVEGGTVNYGYTF. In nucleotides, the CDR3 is TGCAGCGTTGAAGGGGGCACCGTTAACTATGGCTACACCTTC.

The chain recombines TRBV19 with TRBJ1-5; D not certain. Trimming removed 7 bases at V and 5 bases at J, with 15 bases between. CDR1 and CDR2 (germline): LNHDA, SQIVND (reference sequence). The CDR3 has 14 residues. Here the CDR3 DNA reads TGTGCCAGTATGGGGTCGAGGGCCGATCAGCCCCAGCATTTT. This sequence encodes CASMGSRADQPQHF.

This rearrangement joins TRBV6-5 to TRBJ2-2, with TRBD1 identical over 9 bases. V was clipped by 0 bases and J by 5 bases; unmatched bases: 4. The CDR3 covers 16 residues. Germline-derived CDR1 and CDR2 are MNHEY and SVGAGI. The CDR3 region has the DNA TGTGCCAGCAGTTACTCGCAGACAGGGGGTACCGGGGAGCTGTTTTTT. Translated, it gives CASSYSQTGGTGELFF.

CDR3 loop: CASSWWDRVTDTQYF. CDR3 bases: TGTGCCAGCAGCTGGTGGGACAGGGTCACAGATACGCAGTATTTT. This chain joins TRBV5-4 and TRBJ2-3, with 9 nucleotides matching TRBD1. There are 15 residues in the CDR3. Germline CDR1 and CDR2: SGHNT and YYREEE (reference sequence). V dropped 3 bases and J dropped 2; count of bases not matched to a gene: 4.

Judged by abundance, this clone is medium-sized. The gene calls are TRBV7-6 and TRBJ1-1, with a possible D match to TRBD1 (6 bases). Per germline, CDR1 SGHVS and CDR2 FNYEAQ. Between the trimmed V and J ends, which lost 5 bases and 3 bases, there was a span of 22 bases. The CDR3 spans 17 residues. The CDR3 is CASSPRGGAGLDTEAFF. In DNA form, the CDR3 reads TGTGCCAGCAGCCCCAGGGGAGGGGCGGGTTTGGACACTGAAGCTTTCTTT.

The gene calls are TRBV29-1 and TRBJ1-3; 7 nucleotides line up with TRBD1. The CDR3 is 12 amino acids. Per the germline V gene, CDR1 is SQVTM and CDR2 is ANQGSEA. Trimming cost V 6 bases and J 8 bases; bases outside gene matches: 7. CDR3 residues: CSVATGVDTIYF. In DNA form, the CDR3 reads TGCAGCGTGGCAACAGGGGTGGACACCATATATTTT.

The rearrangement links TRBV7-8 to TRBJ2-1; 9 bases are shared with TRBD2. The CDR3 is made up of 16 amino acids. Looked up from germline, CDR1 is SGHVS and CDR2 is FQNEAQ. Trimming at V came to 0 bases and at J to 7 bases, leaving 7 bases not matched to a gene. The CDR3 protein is CASSLAGAGGSNEQFF. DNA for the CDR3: TGTGCCAGCAGCTTAGCGGGAGCGGGGGGTTCAAATGAGCAGTTCTTC.

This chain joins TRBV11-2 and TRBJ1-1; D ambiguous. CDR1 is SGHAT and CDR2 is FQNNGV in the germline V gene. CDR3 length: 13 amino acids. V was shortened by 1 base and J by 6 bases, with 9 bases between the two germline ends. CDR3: CASSLARTPEAFF. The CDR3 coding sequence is TGTGCCAGCAGCTTAGCACGGACCCCTGAAGCTTTCTTT.

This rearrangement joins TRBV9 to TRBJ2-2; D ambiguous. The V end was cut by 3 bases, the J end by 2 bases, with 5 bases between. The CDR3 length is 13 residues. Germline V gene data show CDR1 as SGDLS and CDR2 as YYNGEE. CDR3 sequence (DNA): TGTGCCAGCAGCGACGACAACACCGGGGAGCTGTTTTTT. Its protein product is CASSDDNTGELFF.

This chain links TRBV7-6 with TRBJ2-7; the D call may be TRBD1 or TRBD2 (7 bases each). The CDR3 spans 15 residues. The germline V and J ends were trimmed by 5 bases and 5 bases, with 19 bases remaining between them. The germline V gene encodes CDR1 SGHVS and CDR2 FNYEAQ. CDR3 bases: TGTGCCAGCAGCAGAAAGGGGGCGGGAGCCAACGAGCAGTACTTC. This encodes CASSRKGAGANEQYF.

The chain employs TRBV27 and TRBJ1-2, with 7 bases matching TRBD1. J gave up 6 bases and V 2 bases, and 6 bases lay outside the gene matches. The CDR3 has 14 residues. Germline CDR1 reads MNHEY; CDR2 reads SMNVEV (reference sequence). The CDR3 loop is CASSLRSGGNGYTF. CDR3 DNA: TGTGCCAGCAGTTTAAGGTCAGGGGGGAATGGCTACACCTTC.